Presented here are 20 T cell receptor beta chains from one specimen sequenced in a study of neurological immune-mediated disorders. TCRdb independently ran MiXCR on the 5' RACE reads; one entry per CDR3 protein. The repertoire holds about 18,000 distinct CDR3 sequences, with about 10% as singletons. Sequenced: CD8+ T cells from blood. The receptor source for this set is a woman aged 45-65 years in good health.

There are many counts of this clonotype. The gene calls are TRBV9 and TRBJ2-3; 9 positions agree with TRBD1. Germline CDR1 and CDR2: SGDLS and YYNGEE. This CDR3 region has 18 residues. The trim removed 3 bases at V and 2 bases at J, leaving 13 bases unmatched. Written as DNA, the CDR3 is TGTGCCAGCAGCGAGAGGACAGGGGACCCTCCTTCCACAGATACGCAGTATTTT. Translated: CASSERTGDPPSTDTQYF.

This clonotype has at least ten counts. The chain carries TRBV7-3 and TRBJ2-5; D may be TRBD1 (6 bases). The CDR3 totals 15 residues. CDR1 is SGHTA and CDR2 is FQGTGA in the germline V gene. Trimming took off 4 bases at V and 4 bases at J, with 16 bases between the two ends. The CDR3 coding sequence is TGTGCCAGCAGCTCATCCGGGACACAGGGAGAGACCCAGTACTTC. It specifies CASSSSGTQGETQYF.

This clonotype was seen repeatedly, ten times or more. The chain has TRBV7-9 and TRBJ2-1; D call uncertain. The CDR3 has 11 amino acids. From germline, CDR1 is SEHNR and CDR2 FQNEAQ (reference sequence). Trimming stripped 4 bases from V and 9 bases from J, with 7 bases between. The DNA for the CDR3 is TGTGCCAGCAGCTCAGGCCGTGAGCAGTTCTTC. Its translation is CASSSGREQFF.

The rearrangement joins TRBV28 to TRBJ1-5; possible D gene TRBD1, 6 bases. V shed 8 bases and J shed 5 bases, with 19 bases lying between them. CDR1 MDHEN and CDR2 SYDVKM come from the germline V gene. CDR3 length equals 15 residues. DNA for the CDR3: TGTGCCAGCGGCCCCCAAGGGGGGACGTATCAGCCCCAGCATTTT. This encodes CASGPQGGTYQPQHF. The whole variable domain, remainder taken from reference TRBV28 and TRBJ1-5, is DVKVTQSSRYLVKRTGEKVFLECVQDMDHENMFWYRQDPGLGLRLIYFSYDVKMKEKGDIPEGYSVSREKKERFSLILESASTNQTSMYLCASGPQGGTYQPQHFGDGTRLSIL.

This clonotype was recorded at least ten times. The CDR3 coding sequence is TGTGCCAGCAGCTTAGTCGGGGATGAGCAGTTCTTC. The encoded protein is CASSLVGDEQFF. The chain links TRBV7-9 to TRBJ2-1, with D possibly being TRBD2 (5 bases). Deletions cut 1 base from V and 8 bases from J, with 6 bases between. Germline loops: CDR1 SEHNR, CDR2 FQNEAQ (reference sequence). This CDR3 comprises 12 residues.

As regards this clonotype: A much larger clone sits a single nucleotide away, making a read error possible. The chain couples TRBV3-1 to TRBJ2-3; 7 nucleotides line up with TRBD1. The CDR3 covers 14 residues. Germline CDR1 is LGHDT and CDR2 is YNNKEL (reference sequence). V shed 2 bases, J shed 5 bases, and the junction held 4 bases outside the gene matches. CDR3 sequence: CASSQRGGKDTQYF. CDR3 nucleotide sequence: TGTGCCAGCAGCCAAAGAGGGGGCAAAGATACGCAGTATTTT.

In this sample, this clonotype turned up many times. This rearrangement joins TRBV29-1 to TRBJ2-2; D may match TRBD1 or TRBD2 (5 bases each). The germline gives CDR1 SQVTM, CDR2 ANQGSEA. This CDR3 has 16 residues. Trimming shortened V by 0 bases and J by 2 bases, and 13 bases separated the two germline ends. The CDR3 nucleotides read TGCAGCGTTGAAGATTTAGAGGGGTTAAACACCGGGGAGCTGTTTTTT. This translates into CSVEDLEGLNTGELFF.

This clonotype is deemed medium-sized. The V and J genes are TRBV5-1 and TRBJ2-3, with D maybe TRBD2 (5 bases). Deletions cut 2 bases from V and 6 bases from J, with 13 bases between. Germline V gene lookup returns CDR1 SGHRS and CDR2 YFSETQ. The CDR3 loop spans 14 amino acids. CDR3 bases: TGCGCCAGCAGCTTAAGCGGAGGACCGGATACGCAGTATTTT. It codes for CASSLSGGPDTQYF.

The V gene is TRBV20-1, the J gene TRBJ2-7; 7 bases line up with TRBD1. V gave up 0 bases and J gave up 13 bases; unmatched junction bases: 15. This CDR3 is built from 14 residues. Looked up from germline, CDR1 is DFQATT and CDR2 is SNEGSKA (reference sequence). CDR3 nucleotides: TGCAGTGCTAGAGAGCCGGACAGGAACTACGAGCGATACTTC. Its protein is CSAREPDRNYERYF.

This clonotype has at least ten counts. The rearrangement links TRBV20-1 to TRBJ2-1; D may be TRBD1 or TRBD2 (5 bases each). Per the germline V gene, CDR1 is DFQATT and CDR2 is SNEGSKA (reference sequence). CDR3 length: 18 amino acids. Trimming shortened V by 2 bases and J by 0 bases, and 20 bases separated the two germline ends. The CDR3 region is CSARSVLTGTSSYNEQFF. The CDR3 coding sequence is TGCAGTGCTAGAAGCGTCCTGACGGGGACCAGCTCCTACAATGAGCAGTTCTTC.

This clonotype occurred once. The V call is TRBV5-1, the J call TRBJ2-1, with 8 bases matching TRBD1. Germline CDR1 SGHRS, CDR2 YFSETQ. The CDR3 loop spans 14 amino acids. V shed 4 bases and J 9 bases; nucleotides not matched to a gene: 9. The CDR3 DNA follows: TGCGCCAGCAGCCCCACCGGGACAGGCCTTGAGCAGTTCTTC. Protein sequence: CASSPTGTGLEQFF.

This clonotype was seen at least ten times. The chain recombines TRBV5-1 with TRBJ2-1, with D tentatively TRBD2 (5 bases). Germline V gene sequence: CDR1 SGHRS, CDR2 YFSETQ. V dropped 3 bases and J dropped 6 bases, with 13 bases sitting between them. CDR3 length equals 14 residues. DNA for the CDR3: TGCGCCAGCAGCTCATTCGGAGAGGGCAATGAGCAGTTCTTC. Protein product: CASSSFGEGNEQFF.

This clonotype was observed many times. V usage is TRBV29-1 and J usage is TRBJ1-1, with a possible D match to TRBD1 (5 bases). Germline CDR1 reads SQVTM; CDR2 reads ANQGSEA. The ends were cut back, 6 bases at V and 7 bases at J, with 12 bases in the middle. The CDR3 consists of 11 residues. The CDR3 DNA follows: TGCAGCGTGAGGGACGGGTATGAAGCTTTCTTT. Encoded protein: CSVRDGYEAFF.

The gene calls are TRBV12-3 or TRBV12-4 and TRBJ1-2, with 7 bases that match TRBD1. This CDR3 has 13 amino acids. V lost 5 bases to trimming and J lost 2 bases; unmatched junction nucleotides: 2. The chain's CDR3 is CASSDRANYGYTF. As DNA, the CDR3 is TGTGCCAGCAGTGACAGGGCCAACTATGGCTACACCTTC.

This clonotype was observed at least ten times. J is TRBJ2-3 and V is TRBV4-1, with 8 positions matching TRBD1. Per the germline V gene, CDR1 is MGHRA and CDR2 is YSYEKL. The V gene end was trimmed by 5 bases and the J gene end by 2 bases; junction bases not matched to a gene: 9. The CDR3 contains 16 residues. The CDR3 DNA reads TGCGCCAGCAGCTCCACCGGGACAGGACTCACAGATACGCAGTATTTT. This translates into CASSSTGTGLTDTQYF.

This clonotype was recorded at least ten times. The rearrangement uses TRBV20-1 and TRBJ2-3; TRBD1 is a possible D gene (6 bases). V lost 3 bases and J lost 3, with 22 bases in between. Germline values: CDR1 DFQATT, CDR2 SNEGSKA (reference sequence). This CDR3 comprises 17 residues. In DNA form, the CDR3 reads TGCAGTGCTAGGGACCAGGTCTGGGGGCGCATGACAGATACGCAGTATTTT. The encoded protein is CSARDQVWGRMTDTQYF.

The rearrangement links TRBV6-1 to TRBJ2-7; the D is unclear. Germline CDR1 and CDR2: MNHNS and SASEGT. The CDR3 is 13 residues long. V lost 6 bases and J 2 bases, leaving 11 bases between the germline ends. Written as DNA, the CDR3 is TGTGCCAGCAGCGCCAGCCAGGCCTACGAGCAGTACTTC. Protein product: CASSASQAYEQYF.

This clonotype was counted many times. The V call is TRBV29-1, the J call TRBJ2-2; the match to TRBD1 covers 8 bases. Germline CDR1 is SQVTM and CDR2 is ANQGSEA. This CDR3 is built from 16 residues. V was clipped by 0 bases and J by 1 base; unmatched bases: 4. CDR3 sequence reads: CSVEDGTGENTGELFF. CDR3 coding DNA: TGCAGCGTTGAAGACGGGACAGGCGAGAACACCGGGGAGCTGTTTTTT.

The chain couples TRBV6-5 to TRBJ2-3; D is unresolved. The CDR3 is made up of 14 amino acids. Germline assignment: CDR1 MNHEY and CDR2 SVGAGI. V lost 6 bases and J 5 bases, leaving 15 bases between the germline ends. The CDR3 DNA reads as TGTGCCAGCAGGGCCGACTTTTACAGAGATACGCAGTATTTT. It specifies CASRADFYRDTQYF.

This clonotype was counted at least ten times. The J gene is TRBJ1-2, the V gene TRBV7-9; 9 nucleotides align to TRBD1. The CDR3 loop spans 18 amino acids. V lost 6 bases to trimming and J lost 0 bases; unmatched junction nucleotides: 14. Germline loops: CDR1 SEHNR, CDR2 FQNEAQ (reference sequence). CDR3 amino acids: CASSYRGRDGRSNYGYTF. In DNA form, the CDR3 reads TGTGCCAGCAGTTACAGGGGGCGAGATGGGCGGTCTAACTATGGCTACACCTTC. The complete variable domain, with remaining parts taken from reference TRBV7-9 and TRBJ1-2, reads DTGVSQNPRHKITKRGQNVTFRCDPISEHNRLYWYRQTLGQGPEFLTYFQNEAQLEKSRLLSDRFSAERPKGSFSTLEIQRTEQGDSAMYLCASSYRGRDGRSNYGYTFGSGTRLTVV.